This entry lists 22 T cell receptor beta chains sequenced from one sample in a study of blood T cell repertoires in COVID-19. Profiled with immunoSEQ multiplex PCR; TCRdb holds only in-frame clones, not every one. The sample lists about 38,000 clones, 90% occurring once. The sample taken for sequencing was peripheral blood. All receptors come from a man in his sixties with active or convalescent COVID-19.

The chain links TRBV6-5 to TRBJ2-3, with a possible D match to TRBD2 (6 bases). The CDR3 has 13 residues. Trimming removed 7 bases from V and 3 bases from J, with 11 bases in between. The V gene's germline CDR1 is MNHEY and CDR2 SVGAGI. The CDR3 sequence: CASIFRGTDTQYF. The DNA for the CDR3 is TGTGCCAGCATCTTTCGGGGGACAGATACGCAGTATTTT.

This chain joins TRBV5-4 and TRBJ2-7; 7 nucleotides line up with TRBD2. The CDR3 sequence is 14 residues long. The J segment lost 3 bases and the V segment lost 2 bases, leaving 5 bases of the junction unmatched. Germline V gene data show CDR1 as SGHNT and CDR2 as YYREEE (reference sequence). This CDR3 is CASSLAGSIYEQYF. CDR3 nucleotide sequence: TGTGCCAGCAGCTTAGCGGGATCAATCTACGAGCAGTACTTC.

This sequence joins TRBV6-5 and TRBJ1-2; TRBD1 aligns across 9 bases. This CDR3 has 15 residues. With 6 bases clipped from V and 4 bases from J, the junction kept 9 bases outside the gene matches. CDR1 is MNHEY and CDR2 is SVGAGI in the germline V gene. The CDR3 here is CASSREGTGRYGYTF. Written as DNA, the CDR3 is TGTGCCAGCAGCCGCGAAGGGACAGGGCGCTATGGCTACACCTTC.

The V and J genes are TRBV28 and TRBJ2-7, with D tentatively TRBD2 (5 bases). This CDR3 has 15 amino acids. The germline V and J ends were trimmed by 2 bases and 5 bases, with 16 bases remaining between them. Germline V gene data show CDR1 as MDHEN and CDR2 as SYDVKM. The DNA for the CDR3 is TGTGCCAGCAGTTTAAGGCGGGCCGTGCGGCACGAGCAGTACTTC. As protein: CASSLRRAVRHEQYF. The whole variable domain, remainder taken from reference TRBV28 and TRBJ2-7, is DVKVTQSSRYLVKRTGEKVFLECVQDMDHENMFWYRQDPGLGLRLIYFSYDVKMKEKGDIPEGYSVSREKKERFSLILESASTNQTSMYLCASSLRRAVRHEQYFGPGTRLTVT.

The chain joins TRBV11-2 to TRBJ1-1; D is perhaps TRBD1 (5 bases). The length of the CDR3 is 16 residues. In germline, CDR1 is SGHAT, CDR2 FQNNGV. V shed 0 bases and J shed 5 bases, with 16 bases lying between them. The CDR3 nucleotides are TGTGCCAGCAGCTTAGAAGGCCCCAGGGTTCGGACTGAAGCTTTCTTT. Its translation: CASSLEGPRVRTEAFF.

V usage is TRBV30 and J usage is TRBJ2-5; 8 positions agree with TRBD1. The J segment lost 5 bases and the V segment lost 3 bases, leaving 5 bases of the junction unmatched. Germline V gene data show CDR1 as GTSNPN and CDR2 as SVGIG (reference sequence). The CDR3 has 13 amino acids. CDR3 amino acids: CAWSARTGETQYF. The CDR3 DNA reads TGTGCCTGGAGCGCGAGGACAGGGGAGACCCAGTACTTC. The complete variable domain, with remaining parts taken from reference TRBV30 and TRBJ2-5, reads SQTIHQWPATLVQPVGSPLSLECTVEGTSNPNLYWYRQAAGRGLQLLFYSVGIGQISSEVPQNLSASRPQDRQFILSSKKLLLSDSGFYLCAWSARTGETQYFGPGTRLLVL.

CDR3 in amino acids: CASSILAGEWYEQYF. CDR3 DNA sequence: TGTGCCAGTAGTATATTGGCGGGAGAGTGGTACGAGCAGTACTTC. The chain carries TRBV19 and TRBJ2-7; TRBD2 matches 7 bases. The germline CDR1 and CDR2 sequences are LNHDA and SQIVND (reference sequence). CDR3 length: 15 residues. Germline trimming cut 2 bases from V and 4 bases from J; bases unmatched to any gene: 8.

The V and J genes are TRBV2 and TRBJ1-1, with D possibly TRBD1 on 6 matching bases. The V end was cut by 6 bases, the J end by 10 bases, with 18 bases between. Germline V gene sequence: CDR1 SNHLY, CDR2 FYNNEI. CDR3 length equals 13 residues. As DNA, the CDR3 is TGTGCCAGCAGAGCACAGGGCCCCCAAGTAGCTTTCTTT. Amino acid sequence: CASRAQGPQVAFF.

This clone was seen only once. The chain employs TRBV18 and TRBJ2-7; tentative D call: TRBD1 (6 bases). Germline CDR1 and CDR2: KGHSH and LQKENI. V lost 3 bases and J 0 bases, leaving 12 bases between the germline ends. The CDR3 has 15 residues. CDR3 DNA sequence: TGTGCCAGCTCACCTGTGACAGGATCCTCCTACGAGCAGTACTTC. Its translation: CASSPVTGSSYEQYF.

The rearrangement joins TRBV28 to TRBJ1-5; D ambiguous. The V end was cut by 5 bases, the J end by 0 bases, with 11 bases between. The CDR3 runs to 15 residues. Germline CDR1 and CDR2: MDHEN and SYDVKM. In DNA, the CDR3 is TGTGCCAGCAGTCTCAGACAATATAGCAATCAGCCCCAGCATTTT. This translates into CASSLRQYSNQPQHF.

The chain uses TRBV12-3 or TRBV12-4 and TRBJ2-7; the D is unclear. The CDR3 extends over 13 amino acids. Trimming took 1 base from V and 3 from J, leaving 7 bases between them. CDR3 bases: TGTGCCAGCAGTTTAGTCGGTTTCTACGAGCAGTACTTC. Residues: CASSLVGFYEQYF.

This sequence joins TRBV7-8 and TRBJ2-7; the match to TRBD2 covers 7 bases. This CDR3 spans 15 amino acids. The trim removed 8 bases at V and 1 base at J, leaving 11 bases unmatched. Germline CDR1 and CDR2: SGHVS and FQNEAQ. CDR3 amino acids: CASCEGGPPSYEQYF. CDR3 bases: TGTGCCAGCTGTGAGGGAGGGCCACCTTCCTACGAGCAGTACTTC.

CDR3 loop: CASSYRQGPEQFF. For the CDR3, the DNA is TGTGCCAGCAGTTACAGACAGGGACCTGAGCAGTTCTTC. This chain connects TRBV6-5 to TRBJ2-1; 7 bases are shared with TRBD1. The CDR3 loop spans 13 amino acids. Germline V gene lookup returns CDR1 MNHEY and CDR2 SVGAGI. V gave up 2 bases and J gave up 9 bases; unmatched junction bases: 4.

The chain joins TRBV5-1 to TRBJ2-3; TRBD2 is a possible D gene (5 bases). The CDR3 runs 13 residues. V lost 5 bases to trimming and J lost 0 bases, with 7 bases between them. Per germline, CDR1 SGHRS and CDR2 YFSETQ. This CDR3 is CASREGSTDTQYF. The CDR3 nucleotides are TGCGCCAGCAGAGAGGGAAGCACAGATACGCAGTATTTT.

The V call is TRBV29-1, the J call TRBJ1-1; 7 bases are a match to TRBD1. V shed 7 bases and J 2 bases; nucleotides not matched to a gene: 7. The CDR3 is 13 residues long. In germline, CDR1 is SQVTM, CDR2 ANQGSEA. CDR3: CSALTGPNTEAFF. The CDR3 DNA reads as TGCAGCGCGCTGACAGGGCCCAACACTGAAGCTTTCTTT.

The rearrangement joins TRBV7-9 to TRBJ1-2, with a tentative D call TRBD1 (6 bases). Germline lookup yields CDR1 SEHNR and CDR2 FQNEAQ (reference sequence). Trimming cost V 6 bases and J 5 bases, with 16 bases left between them. CDR3 length: 14 amino acids. CDR3 nucleotides: TGTGCCAGCAGGAGGGGGGGCGGCGAATATGGCTACACCTTC. It yields the protein CASRRGGGEYGYTF.

V and J are TRBV15 and TRBJ1-5; the D is unclear. V was pared by 0 bases and J by 3 bases, with 15 bases between. The CDR3 consists of 17 residues. Germline CDR1 LNHNV, CDR2 YYDKDF (reference sequence). CDR3 region: CATSRDYVAADNQPQHF. The CDR3 DNA is TGTGCCACCAGCAGAGATTATGTGGCAGCGGACAATCAGCCCCAGCATTTT.

V is TRBV7-2 and J is TRBJ2-7, with D maybe TRBD2 (7 bases). This CDR3 spans 17 amino acids. V dropped 0 bases and J dropped 2 bases, with 17 bases sitting between them. CDR1 is SGHTA and CDR2 is FQGNSA in the germline V gene. The CDR3 here is CASSLARFQRDTYEQYF. The CDR3 region has the DNA TGTGCCAGCAGCTTAGCGCGCTTCCAGCGGGACACCTACGAGCAGTACTTC.

The rearrangement links TRBV2 to TRBJ2-5; 8 bases line up with TRBD2. The ends lost 6 bases at V and 4 bases at J; junction bases unmatched: 10. Germline CDR1 reads SNHLY; CDR2 reads FYNNEI. CDR3 size: 15 residues. The CDR3 bases are TGTGCCAGCAGCGCATCAGCGGGAGTTAGAGAGACCCAGTACTTC. Protein product: CASSASAGVRETQYF.

This chain links TRBV2 with TRBJ2-3; 11 bases line up with TRBD2. Per the germline V gene, CDR1 is SNHLY and CDR2 is FYNNEI. The junction had 8 bases not matched to a gene; V was cut back by 6 bases and J by 0 bases. This CDR3 region has 17 residues. CDR3: CASSGGTSGPSTDTQYF. CDR3 sequence (DNA): TGTGCCAGCAGCGGGGGGACTAGCGGACCTAGCACAGATACGCAGTATTTT. Together with reference TRBV2 and TRBJ2-3, the CDR3 gives the full variable domain: EPEVTQTPSHQVTQMGQEVILRCVPISNHLYFYWYRQILGQKVEFLVSFYNNEISEKSEIFDDQFSVERPDGSNFTLKIRSTKLEDSAMYFCASSGGTSGPSTDTQYFGPGTRLTVL.

The V and J genes are TRBV7-2 and TRBJ1-1, with 8 nucleotides matching TRBD1. Germline loops: CDR1 SGHTA, CDR2 FQGNSA. This CDR3 has 13 residues. V gave up 4 bases and J gave up 8 bases; unmatched junction bases: 6. The CDR3 region has the DNA TGTGCCAGCAGCTCCGACAGGGGCCGAGAAGCTTTCTTT. Translating gives CASSSDRGREAFF.

This chain uses TRBV5-4 with TRBJ2-2; 9 nucleotides align to TRBD2. The CDR3 is 17 residues long. The V gene end was trimmed by 0 bases and the J gene end by 6 bases; junction bases not matched to a gene: 9. CDR1 and CDR2 (germline): SGHNT, YYREEE (reference sequence). The CDR3 is CASSLDSGSVWPGELFF. The CDR3 nucleotides read TGTGCCAGCAGCTTGGATAGCGGGAGTGTATGGCCCGGGGAGCTGTTTTTT.